This T cell receptor beta chain was recovered during a study of shared clonotypes between healthy human individuals. This CDR3 region has 15 residues. From germline, CDR1 is MNHEY and CDR2 SMNVEV (reference sequence). Losses at the gene ends were 4 bases for V and 5 bases for J; bases not matched to a gene: 6. Assay used: immunoSEQ multiplex PCR; TCRdb lists only in-frame clones, some missing. The sample holds around 340,000 clones, roughly 70% seen once. Sequenced: memory CD4+ T cells sorted from blood. The subset was: CD45RA-negative fraction. The clonotype comes from a man aged 25 to 45 in good health. V usage is TRBV27 and J usage is TRBJ2-2, with TRBD1 identical over 8 bases. The CDR3 spells CASSYGQGGTGELFF. Written as DNA, the CDR3 is TGTGCCAGCAGTTACGGACAGGGCGGGACCGGGGAGCTGTTTTTT.